The 23 T cell receptor beta chains in this list originate from one sample, sequenced in a study of Graves' ophthalmopathy and Graves' hyperthyroidism (dated by TCRdb to 2016 to 2019). The run used an Illumina HiSeq 2000. TCR beta CDR3 regions were amplified from RNA transcripts for repertoire sequencing. The first round was an RT-PCR using HTBI primers with the Qiagen OneStep RT-PCR kit, and this first round was followed by a second-round multiplex PCR, then size selection and purification. TCRdb cleaned the public reads at Q25 with fastp, built clones with MiXCR and kept in-frame beta chains. Rows merge per CDR3 protein into single entries with the most common DNA and genes. The sample contains 200,000 to 250,000 distinct CDR3 sequences, roughly 21% of them found a single time. The ten top clones hold 43% of the sample. Sequenced: peripheral blood. These receptors were collected from a woman aged 45-65 years with Graves' ophthalmopathy. Donor details come from another sample of the same person, matched by shared clones.

This clonotype showed up many times. This chain joins TRBV15 and TRBJ1-1, with D perhaps TRBD1 (6 bases). The ends were cut back, 1 base at V and 8 bases at J, with 11 bases in the middle. Germline V gene sequence: CDR1 LNHNV, CDR2 YYDKDF (reference sequence). The length of the CDR3 is 13 residues. CDR3 residues: CATSRVGQGEAFF. In DNA, the CDR3 is TGTGCCACCAGCAGAGTGGGTCAGGGGGAAGCTTTCTTT.

This clonotype was seen a handful of times. Since a much larger clone is just one base distant, this may be a read error. The chain uses TRBV7-9 and TRBJ2-7; TRBD1 matches at 9 bases. The CDR3 runs 15 residues. Per the germline V gene, CDR1 is SEHNR and CDR2 is FQNEAQ (reference sequence). The CDR3 is CVSSPGTGLPYEQYF. The DNA of the CDR3 is TGTGTCAGCAGCCCCGGGACAGGGTTGCCCTACGAGCAGTACTTC.

This clonotype was found many times. The V and J genes are TRBV28 and TRBJ1-5; D may be TRBD1 (6 bases). This CDR3 has 15 amino acids. Trimming removed 8 bases from V and 0 bases from J, with 14 bases in between. Per germline, CDR1 MDHEN and CDR2 SYDVKM. CDR3 protein: CASRMGGDSNQPQHF. In DNA, the CDR3 is TGTGCCAGCCGTATGGGGGGCGATAGCAATCAGCCCCAGCATTTT.

This clonotype has ten or more counts. This chain joins TRBV6-1 and TRBJ2-2; 10 bases match TRBD1. The J segment lost 6 bases and the V segment lost 3 bases, leaving 4 bases of the junction unmatched. This CDR3 is built from 15 residues. Germline V gene sequence: CDR1 MNHNS, CDR2 SASEGT. The CDR3 protein is CASSEATGGPGELFF. As DNA, the CDR3 is TGTGCCAGCAGTGAGGCGACAGGGGGCCCCGGGGAGCTGTTTTTT.

This clonotype showed up many times. V is TRBV20-1 and J is TRBJ2-2; D gene ambiguous. The CDR3 is made up of 13 amino acids. Trimming stripped 1 base from V and 2 bases from J, with 5 bases between. Germline V gene data show CDR1 as DFQATT and CDR2 as SNEGSKA (reference sequence). The DNA for the CDR3 is TGCAGTGCTAGAGCCGAAAACACCGGGGAGCTGTTTTTT. Translation gives CSARAENTGELFF.

The gene calls are TRBV14 and TRBJ1-2, with D perhaps TRBD1 (5 bases). V dropped 0 bases and J dropped 3 bases, with 5 bases sitting between them. In germline, CDR1 is SGHDN, CDR2 FVKESK. The CDR3 is 13 residues long. CDR3 protein: CASSQETDYGYTF. CDR3 sequence (DNA): TGTGCCAGCAGCCAAGAGACAGACTATGGCTACACCTTC.

This clonotype was recorded at least ten times. V usage is TRBV10-3 and J usage is TRBJ2-5; D might be TRBD2 (5 bases). This CDR3 comprises 14 residues. Trimming removed 3 bases at V and 2 bases at J, with 10 bases between. Germline V gene lookup returns CDR1 ENHRY and CDR2 SYGVKD. The CDR3 spells CAISDGPGQETQYF. CDR3 sequence (DNA): TGTGCCATCAGTGACGGACCGGGACAAGAGACCCAGTACTTC.

The chain combines TRBV6-2 or TRBV6-3 with TRBJ2-7; the D gene is possibly TRBD1 (6 bases). In germline, CDR1 is MNHEY, CDR2 SVGEGT. The CDR3 covers 12 residues. V was clipped by 7 bases and J by 6 bases, with 13 bases between them. CDR3 in DNA: TGTGCCAGCAACAGGGTCATTGGCGAGCAGTACTTC. This sequence encodes CASNRVIGEQYF.

This clonotype was detected ten times or more. A read error may produce the germline difference seen at one junction end. This chain uses TRBV28 with TRBJ1-1; the match to TRBD1 covers 7 bases. Germline CDR1 MDHEN, CDR2 SYDVKM. The CDR3 runs 15 residues. This CDR3 is CASSSVEEGGTEAFF. As DNA, the CDR3 is TGTGCCAGCAGTTCGGTGGAAGAAGGGGGCACTGAAGCCTTCTTT.

This clonotype was found many times. CDR3 region: CASTRGNYEQYF. The CDR3 coding sequence is TGTGCCAGCACCCGAGGGAACTACGAGCAGTACTTC. The V gene is TRBV7-9, the J gene TRBJ2-7; D perhaps matches TRBD2 (5 bases). The ends were cut back, 7 bases at V and 3 bases at J, with 10 bases in the middle. The CDR3 totals 12 residues. Per germline, CDR1 SEHNR and CDR2 FQNEAQ (reference sequence).

This chain joins TRBV2 and TRBJ1-5; no definite D call. V lost 1 base to trimming and J lost 4 bases, with 8 bases between them. CDR1 and CDR2 (germline): SNHLY, FYNNEI. CDR3 size: 14 residues. CDR3 region: CASSEVPGNQPQHF. CDR3 nucleotide sequence: TGTGCCAGCAGTGAAGTTCCGGGGAATCAGCCCCAGCATTTT.

In this sample, this clonotype turned up a few times. V usage is TRBV19 and J usage is TRBJ2-3, with TRBD2 matching 9 bases. The CDR3 consists of 16 residues. Germline-derived CDR1 and CDR2 are LNHDA and SQIVND (reference sequence). The V and J ends lost 2 bases and 9 bases, in that order; junction bases with no gene match: 12. The chain's CDR3 is CASSIQGGSAGGTQYF. The DNA for the CDR3 is TGTGCCAGTAGTATACAGGGAGGGTCGGCGGGAGGGACGCAGTATTTT.

This rearrangement joins TRBV4-1 to TRBJ2-7, with 15 bases that match TRBD2. This CDR3 has 16 amino acids. Trimming cost V 1 base and J 7 bases; bases outside gene matches: 5. CDR1 is MGHRA and CDR2 is YSYEKL in the germline V gene. CDR3 region: CASSQGRTSGRGEQYF. The CDR3 DNA sequence: TGCGCCAGCAGCCAAGGAAGGACTAGCGGGAGGGGAGAGCAGTACTTC.

The genes are TRBV27 and TRBJ2-7; D unclear. There are 12 residues in the CDR3. V was pared by 5 bases and J by 6 bases, with 11 bases between. From germline, CDR1 is MNHEY and CDR2 SMNVEV (reference sequence). The CDR3: CASSRQVGEQYF. The CDR3 DNA follows: TGTGCCAGCAGTCGGCAGGTCGGCGAGCAGTACTTC.

The rearrangement links TRBV11-2 to TRBJ2-2, with TRBD1 identical over 9 bases. CDR1 and CDR2 from the germline V gene are SGHAT and FQNNGV. J lost 5 bases, V lost 4 bases, and 8 bases had no gene match. This CDR3 comprises 16 residues. Here the CDR3 reads CASSSTGTGLTGELFF. DNA of the CDR3: TGTGCCAGCAGCTCCACCGGGACAGGGCTTACCGGGGAGCTGTTTTTT.

This clonotype came up many times. The chain uses TRBV10-3 and TRBJ2-5, with 8 nucleotides matching TRBD2. The CDR3 consists of 15 residues. Germline V lookup: CDR1 ENHRY, CDR2 SYGVKD. Losses at the gene ends were 11 bases for V and 2 bases for J; bases not matched to a gene: 13. The chain's CDR3 is CASLGGSGSQETQYF. The CDR3 DNA follows: TGTGCCTCCCTCGGAGGAAGCGGGAGTCAAGAGACCCAGTACTTC.

V is TRBV10-3 and J is TRBJ2-7, with D possibly matching TRBD1 (5 bases). V gave up 5 bases and J gave up 0 bases, with 11 bases separating them. The length of the CDR3 is 14 residues. The germline gives CDR1 ENHRY, CDR2 SYGVKD. CDR3 amino acids: CAISRTTDSYEQYF. CDR3 coding DNA: TGTGCCATCAGTAGGACAACCGACTCCTACGAGCAGTACTTC.

This clonotype showed up many times. The J gene is TRBJ1-2, the V gene TRBV2; D might be TRBD1 (5 bases). The CDR3 totals 15 residues. V lost 6 bases, J lost 4 bases, and 18 bases lay in between. In germline, CDR1 is SNHLY, CDR2 FYNNEI. The CDR3 sequence: CASRATERGGYGYTF. In DNA form, the CDR3 reads TGTGCCAGCAGGGCCACAGAGAGGGGTGGCTATGGCTACACCTTC.

This clonotype was seen at least ten times. The V call is TRBV5-1, the J call TRBJ1-1, with 11 bases lining up with TRBD1. Germline CDR1 is SGHRS and CDR2 is YFSETQ. V shed 4 bases, J shed 10 bases, and the junction held 6 bases outside the gene matches. The CDR3 runs 13 residues. CDR3 DNA: TGCGCCAGCAGCACAGGACAGGGGGCTGCAGCTTTCTTT. The encoded protein is CASSTGQGAAAFF. Looking up the rest from reference TRBV5-1 and TRBJ1-1 gives the full variable domain: KAGVTQTPRYLIKTRGQQVTLSCSPISGHRSVSWYQQTPGQGLQFLFEYFSETQRNKGNFPGRFSGRQFSNSRSEMNVSTLELGDSALYLCASSTGQGAAAFFGQGTRLTVV.

The CDR3 sequence: CASSDTGGRLYTF. CDR3 DNA sequence: TGTGCCAGCAGCGATACCGGTGGAAGGCTATACACCTTC. The chain links TRBV6-1 to TRBJ1-2; D is unclear. The CDR3 sequence is 13 residues long. V was cut by 6 bases and J by 11 bases, with 19 bases left in between. Germline CDR1 MNHNS, CDR2 SASEGT.

This clonotype was seen repeatedly, ten times or more. Germline and junction disagree at one end, which may indicate a read error. The V gene is TRBV27, the J gene TRBJ2-7, with 7 bases matching TRBD1. The CDR3 consists of 12 residues. From germline, CDR1 is MNHEY and CDR2 SMNVEV (reference sequence). CDR3: CASTLLGTDQAF. CDR3 coding DNA: TGTGCCAGCACCCTTCTGGGGACAGATCAGGCCTTC.

At least ten counts were recorded for this clonotype. V is TRBV20-1 and J is TRBJ1-5, with 8 bases matching TRBD1. The CDR3 loop spans 15 amino acids. In germline, CDR1 is DFQATT, CDR2 SNEGSKA (reference sequence). V gave up 6 bases and J gave up 0 bases; unmatched junction bases: 7. The CDR3 sequence: CSAATGGNSNQPQHF. The CDR3 region has the DNA TGCAGTGCAGCAACAGGGGGAAATAGCAATCAGCCCCAGCATTTT.

The table lists this clonotype with many counts. In nucleotides, the CDR3 is TGTGCCAGCAGCCAAGGGACTACCTACACCGGGGAGCTGTTTTTT. It yields the protein CASSQGTTYTGELFF. The gene calls are TRBV4-2 and TRBJ2-2; weak D call: TRBD2 (6 bases). V was clipped by 1 base and J by 3 bases, with 9 bases between them. This CDR3 is 15 amino acids long. Germline CDR1 reads LGHNA; CDR2 reads YNFKEQ.